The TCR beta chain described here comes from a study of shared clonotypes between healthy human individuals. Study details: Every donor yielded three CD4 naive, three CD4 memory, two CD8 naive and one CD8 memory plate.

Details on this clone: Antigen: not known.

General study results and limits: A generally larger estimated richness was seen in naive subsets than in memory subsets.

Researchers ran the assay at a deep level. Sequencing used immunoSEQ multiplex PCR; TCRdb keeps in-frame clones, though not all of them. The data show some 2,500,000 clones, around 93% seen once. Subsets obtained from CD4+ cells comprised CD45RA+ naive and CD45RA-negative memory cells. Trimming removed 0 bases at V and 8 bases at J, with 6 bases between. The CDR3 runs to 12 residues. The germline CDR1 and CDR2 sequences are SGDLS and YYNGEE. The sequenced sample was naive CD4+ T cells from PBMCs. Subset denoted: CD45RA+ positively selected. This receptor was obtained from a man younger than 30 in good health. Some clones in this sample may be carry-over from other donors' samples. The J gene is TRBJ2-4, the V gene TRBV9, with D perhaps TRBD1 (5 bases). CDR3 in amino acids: CASSVEGDIQYF. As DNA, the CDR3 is TGTGCCAGCAGCGTAGAAGGGGACATTCAGTACTTC.